Following are 23 T cell receptor beta chains from one sample sequenced in a study of shared clonotypes between healthy human individuals. Some clones are missing from TCRdb's copy, which holds only in-frame ones; the method was immunoSEQ multiplex PCR. The sample holds over 750,000 clones; 90% to 97% are singletons and the top ten take about 0.25%. Naive CD8 cells comprised CD45RO-negative, CCR7-positively selected cells, excluding terminally differentiated effector memory CD45RA+ cells. Sequenced input: naive CD8+ T cells sorted from blood. The receptors originated from a man aged 25-40 years in good health.

This rearrangement joins TRBV28 to TRBJ2-5; D is uncertain. Trimming took 3 bases from V and 4 from J, leaving 12 bases between them. Germline V lookup: CDR1 MDHEN, CDR2 SYDVKM. The CDR3 spans 14 residues. CDR3 protein: CASSFTMNVETQYF. The CDR3 nucleotides read TGTGCCAGCAGTTTCACGATGAACGTAGAGACCCAGTACTTC. Combining the CDR3 with reference TRBV28 and TRBJ2-5 gives the whole variable domain DVKVTQSSRYLVKRTGEKVFLECVQDMDHENMFWYRQDPGLGLRLIYFSYDVKMKEKGDIPEGYSVSREKKERFSLILESASTNQTSMYLCASSFTMNVETQYFGPGTRLLVL.

CDR3 amino acids: CASSLAGSTEAFF. The CDR3 DNA follows: TGTGCCAGCAGTTTAGCCGGGAGCACCGAAGCTTTCTTT. This rearrangement joins TRBV27 to TRBJ1-1; D remains ambiguous. CDR1 and CDR2 from the germline V gene are MNHEY and SMNVEV (reference sequence). This CDR3 contains 13 residues. V was cut by 2 bases and J by 8 bases, with 12 bases left in between.

The V and J genes are TRBV7-8 and TRBJ1-3; 8 nucleotides match TRBD1. Germline V gene sequence: CDR1 SGHVS, CDR2 FQNEAQ. The CDR3 extends over 16 amino acids. V lost 4 bases to trimming and J lost 1 base; unmatched junction nucleotides: 6. CDR3 loop: CASSSPGGISGNTIYF. As DNA, the CDR3 is TGTGCCAGCAGCTCTCCAGGGGGCATATCTGGAAACACCATATATTTT.

The chain combines TRBV4-1 with TRBJ2-1; D is unresolved. The CDR3 totals 13 residues. From germline, CDR1 is MGHRA and CDR2 YSYEKL. The germline V and J ends were trimmed by 4 bases and 4 bases, with 8 bases remaining between them. In DNA, the CDR3 is TGCGCCAGCAGCCGCCAGGATTACAATGAGCAGTTCTTC. Encoded protein: CASSRQDYNEQFF.

The gene calls are TRBV6-1 and TRBJ2-3, with D tentatively TRBD1 (5 bases). Germline V lookup: CDR1 MNHNS, CDR2 SASEGT. Trimming left V 6 bases short and J 5 bases short, with 12 bases between. The CDR3 runs 13 residues. This chain's CDR3 is CASRELQGDTQYF. The DNA of the CDR3 is TGTGCCAGCAGGGAACTCCAGGGAGATACGCAGTATTTT.

V gene TRBV5-1 combines with J gene TRBJ2-7; TRBD2 aligns across 11 bases. CDR1 and CDR2 (germline): SGHRS, YFSETQ. The V and J ends lost 3 bases and 6 bases, in that order; junction bases with no gene match: 8. The CDR3 covers 15 residues. The CDR3 loop is CASSWGSGRAIEQYF. CDR3 nucleotide sequence: TGCGCCAGCAGCTGGGGTAGCGGGAGGGCCATCGAGCAGTACTTC.

The chain recombines TRBV2 with TRBJ2-7, with 8 bases fitting TRBD2. The CDR3 has 15 amino acids. CDR1 is SNHLY, CDR2 FYNNEI, per germline. V lost 1 base and J lost 4; bases outside the gene matches: 6. CDR3 loop: CASSEGGSGAYEQYF. The CDR3 region has the DNA TGTGCCAGCAGTGAAGGTGGTAGCGGGGCATACGAGCAGTACTTC.

V gene TRBV15 combines with J gene TRBJ2-2, with 7 bases that match TRBD1. This CDR3 comprises 14 residues. J was trimmed by 6 bases and V by 6 bases; bases with no gene match: 7. The germline V gene encodes CDR1 LNHNV and CDR2 YYDKDF (reference sequence). CDR3 amino acids: CATRQTGYAGELFF. CDR3 DNA: TGTGCCACCAGACAGACAGGGTACGCCGGGGAGCTGTTTTTT.

The V call is TRBV30, the J call TRBJ2-5; perhaps TRBD1 as D (5 bases). The V end lost 0 bases, the J end lost 2 bases, and 13 bases lay between the germline ends. The CDR3 length is 15 residues. Germline CDR1 reads GTSNPN; CDR2 reads SVGIG (reference sequence). Here the CDR3 DNA reads TGTGCCTGGAGTGTAGGGGTCGGTGGGCAAGAGACCCAGTACTTC. This codes for CAWSVGVGGQETQYF.

This chain links TRBV5-1 with TRBJ2-7, with a possible D match to TRBD1 (5 bases). From germline, CDR1 is SGHRS and CDR2 YFSETQ. Trimming stripped 6 bases from V and 2 bases from J, with 15 bases between. The CDR3 consists of 14 residues. Here the CDR3 DNA reads TGCGCCAGCACCCCGGCAGGGTGGCCCTACGAGCAGTACTTC. Translation: CASTPAGWPYEQYF.

The V call is TRBV5-1, the J call TRBJ2-7; D unresolved. The CDR3 contains 14 residues. CDR1 is SGHRS, CDR2 YFSETQ, per germline. Trimming removed 1 base at V and 7 bases at J, with 15 bases between. The CDR3 is CASSLWRPPDEQYF. The CDR3 DNA is TGCGCCAGCAGCTTGTGGCGGCCGCCGGATGAGCAGTACTTC.

This chain joins TRBV7-9 and TRBJ2-7; no definite D call. This CDR3 is 12 amino acids long. Germline lookup yields CDR1 SEHNR and CDR2 FQNEAQ (reference sequence). V was trimmed by 0 bases and J by 6 bases, leaving 6 bases between them. The CDR3 sequence is CASSLAVREQYF. DNA of the CDR3: TGTGCCAGCAGCTTAGCAGTCCGCGAGCAGTACTTC.

This chain joins TRBV7-9 and TRBJ2-3; D is unclear. This CDR3 has 13 residues. The V end lost 0 bases, the J end lost 4 bases, and 5 bases lay between the germline ends. Germline CDR1 and CDR2: SEHNR and FQNEAQ (reference sequence). The CDR3: CASSLAGPDTQYF. The DNA of the CDR3 is TGTGCCAGCAGCTTAGCCGGGCCAGATACGCAGTATTTT.

The rearrangement links TRBV27 to TRBJ2-2, with 12 nucleotides matching TRBD1. Germline loops: CDR1 MNHEY, CDR2 SMNVEV (reference sequence). The trim removed 5 bases at V and 8 bases at J, leaving 6 bases unmatched. This CDR3 is built from 15 residues. The CDR3 bases are TGTGCCAGCAGTCCGGGACAGGGGGCTTGGGGGGAGCTGTTTTTT. This codes for CASSPGQGAWGELFF.

The gene calls are TRBV15 and TRBJ2-1; D could derive from TRBD1 or TRBD2 (5 bases each). From germline, CDR1 is LNHNV and CDR2 YYDKDF (reference sequence). V shed 0 bases and J shed 3 bases, with 15 bases lying between them. CDR3 length: 17 residues. The DNA of the CDR3 is TGTGCCACCAGCAGAGATGGGACGTTAGTTAGCTACAATGAGCAGTTCTTC. It yields the protein CATSRDGTLVSYNEQFF.

This chain connects TRBV7-6 to TRBJ2-1, with D unresolved. V lost 5 bases to trimming and J lost 0 bases, with 14 bases between them. This CDR3 is built from 16 residues. Germline values: CDR1 SGHVS, CDR2 FNYEAQ. The CDR3 DNA reads as TGTGCCAGCAGCCCATTTCGGCCAAGCTCCTACAATGAGCAGTTCTTC. It is translated as CASSPFRPSSYNEQFF.

The chain is built from TRBV29-1 and TRBJ2-1; 12 positions match TRBD2. The CDR3 sequence is 13 residues long. With V trimmed by 7 bases and J by 10 bases, 8 bases remained unmatched. Germline CDR1 SQVTM, CDR2 ANQGSEA. DNA for the CDR3: TGCAGCGCAACACTAGCGGGAGGCTTGGAGCAGTTCTTC. It specifies CSATLAGGLEQFF.

The rearrangement joins TRBV5-1 to TRBJ2-7; unclear D gene. CDR1 is SGHRS and CDR2 is YFSETQ in the germline V gene. V lost 0 bases and J 3 bases, leaving 16 bases between the germline ends. This CDR3 has 16 residues. The CDR3, as DNA: TGCGCCAGCAGCTTGGCCTGGGTAGTTATTATCTACGAGCAGTACTTC. Translation gives CASSLAWVVIIYEQYF.

This rearrangement joins TRBV4-1 to TRBJ2-1; TRBD2 agrees at 12 bases. The CDR3 runs 18 residues. Germline V gene sequence: CDR1 MGHRA, CDR2 YSYEKL. Unmatched junction bases numbered 10, after V lost 1 base and J lost 6 bases. The CDR3 here is CASSQGPPSGRAVNEQFF. Here the CDR3 DNA reads TGCGCCAGCAGCCAAGGTCCGCCTAGCGGGAGGGCCGTCAATGAGCAGTTCTTC.

The gene calls are TRBV7-8 and TRBJ1-4; D not resolved. Trimming cost V 3 bases and J 8 bases, with 13 bases left between them. The CDR3 extends over 14 amino acids. Germline loops: CDR1 SGHVS, CDR2 FQNEAQ. The CDR3 sequence is CASSLRRAPEKLFF. The DNA of the CDR3 is TGTGCCAGCAGCTTGAGACGCGCCCCCGAAAAACTGTTTTTT. The variable domain in full, completed from reference TRBV7-8 and TRBJ1-4, reads GAGVSQSPRYKVAKRGQDVALRCDPISGHVSLFWYQQALGQGPEFLTYFQNEAQLDKSGLPSDRFFAERPEGSVSTLKIQRTQQEDSAVYLCASSLRRAPEKLFFGSGTQLSVL.

This rearrangement joins TRBV7-9 to TRBJ2-7, with 7 bases fitting TRBD1. Germline values: CDR1 SEHNR, CDR2 FQNEAQ (reference sequence). The CDR3 contains 13 residues. V was pared by 5 bases and J by 5 bases, with 6 bases of the junction left unmatched. CDR3 DNA sequence: TGTGCCAGCAGCGCCCCCGACAGGGACGAGCAGTACTTC. This translates into CASSAPDRDEQYF.

V is TRBV4-3 and J is TRBJ2-7; 7 positions match TRBD1. Losses at the gene ends were 0 bases for V and 2 bases for J; bases not matched to a gene: 4. This CDR3 has 15 residues. Germline values: CDR1 LGHNA, CDR2 YSLEER. The CDR3 sequence is CASSQDWQGAYEQYF. The CDR3 nucleotides read TGCGCCAGCAGCCAAGATTGGCAGGGGGCCTACGAGCAGTACTTC.

V usage is TRBV29-1 and J usage is TRBJ2-7; D gene ambiguous. The CDR3 is made up of 13 amino acids. CDR1 and CDR2 (germline): SQVTM, ANQGSEA. V was pared by 3 bases and J by 2 bases, with 11 bases between. CDR3 DNA sequence: TGCAGCGTTGACTTGGGCAGGACCTACGAGCAGTACTTC. Protein: CSVDLGRTYEQYF.